These 28 T cell receptor beta chains came from one sample sequenced in a study of post-analysis software for immune sequencing data. Findings and caveats of the study: Patients had higher frequencies than controls of roughly 5 TRBV segments, including TRBV5-6, TRBV5-1 and TRBV20-1.

These receptors are not linked to any known antigen. The TCR beta cDNA libraries carried unique molecular identifiers. One entry per CDR3 protein, called by TCRdb with MiXCR from the PCR reads. The profile shows 400,000 to 500,000 distinct CDR3 sequences, 30% to 45% of them singletons. The sequenced sample consisted of blood. The source of these receptors is a girl aged 2-9 years with multiple sclerosis.

The genes are TRBV20-1 and TRBJ1-1, with TRBD1 matching over 8 bases. This CDR3 spans 14 amino acids. V shed 3 bases and J 3 bases; nucleotides not matched to a gene: 6. Germline CDR1 is DFQATT and CDR2 is SNEGSKA (reference sequence). The CDR3 DNA follows: TGCAGTGCTAGCCATACGGACAGGGACACTGAAGCTTTCTTT. Encoded protein: CSASHTDRDTEAFF.

Concerning this clonotype: Its ends do not fully match the called genes, so a read error is possible. The chain has TRBV9 and TRBJ2-1; 8 nucleotides align to TRBD1. The CDR3 is made up of 14 amino acids. The germline V gene has CDR1 SGDLS and CDR2 YYNGEE. The CDR3 DNA reads TGTGTCAGCAGCGTAAACTCTCCAGGGGGCGTGCAGTTCTTC. This codes for CVSSVNSPGGVQFF.

This clonotype was found a few times. The V gene is TRBV6-2 or TRBV6-3, the J gene TRBJ2-5; D call uncertain. Germline V CDR1 and CDR2: MNHEY, SVGEGT. The V end lost 2 bases, the J end lost 5 bases, and 9 bases lay between the germline ends. CDR3 length: 13 amino acids. CDR3 DNA: TGTGCCAGCAGTTACGCAACTCCCGAGACCCAGTACTTC. The encoded protein is CASSYATPETQYF.

This chain links TRBV7-2 with TRBJ2-2; no definite D call. The germline gives CDR1 SGHTA, CDR2 FQGNSA. The length of the CDR3 is 14 residues. The V end lost 1 base, the J end lost 2 bases, and 5 bases lay between the germline ends. The CDR3 loop reads CASSLGFNTGELFF. The CDR3 DNA reads TGTGCCAGCAGCTTAGGATTTAACACCGGGGAGCTGTTTTTT. Drawing the rest from reference TRBV7-2 and TRBJ2-2, the complete variable domain is GAGVSQSPSNKVTEKGKDVELRCDPISGHTALYWYRQSLGQGLEFLIYFQGNSAPDKSGLPSDRFSAERTGGSVSTLTIQRTQQEDSAVYLCASSLGFNTGELFFGEGSRLTVL.

On this clonotype: Its ends do not fully match the called genes, so a read error is possible. The J gene is TRBJ2-1, the V gene TRBV20-1, with D maybe TRBD1 (5 bases). The CDR3 covers 16 residues. Germline V CDR1 and CDR2: DFQATT, SNEGSKA (reference sequence). CDR3 nucleotide sequence: TGCAGTGCTAGAGATTACAAGGGGCGGTCCTACAATGAGCAATTCTTC. It yields the protein CSARDYKGRSYNEQFF.

The genes are TRBV9 and TRBJ2-7; TRBD1 might be the D (5 bases). The V end was cut by 0 bases, the J end by 2 bases, with 9 bases between. Germline lookup yields CDR1 SGDLS and CDR2 YYNGEE. This CDR3 has 14 amino acids. CDR3 protein: CASSVDMTAYEQYF. For the CDR3, the DNA is TGTGCCAGCAGCGTAGATATGACAGCCTACGAGCAGTACTTC. The entire variable domain, with the rest obtained from reference TRBV9 and TRBJ2-7, is as follows: DSGVTQTPKHLITATGQRVTLRCSPRSGDLSVYWYQQSLDQGLQFLIQYYNGEERAKGNILERFSAQQFPDLHSELNLSSLELGDSALYFCASSVDMTAYEQYFGPGTRLTVT.

This clonotype has ten or more counts. The rearrangement links TRBV29-1 to TRBJ2-3; D is uncertain. The CDR3 sequence is 12 residues long. With 6 bases removed from V and 1 base from J, the gap between germline ends came to 8 bases. Per germline, CDR1 SQVTM and CDR2 ANQGSEA. CDR3 DNA: TGCAGCGTAGACACCCGCACAGATACGCAGTATTTT. Its translation is CSVDTRTDTQYF.

This clonotype was seen more than once but under ten times. The chain has TRBV29-1 and TRBJ1-2, with no clear D. This CDR3 has 14 residues. The V gene lost 1 base and the J gene lost 2 bases, with 11 bases spanning the gap. Germline V gene lookup returns CDR1 SQVTM and CDR2 ANQGSEA. The CDR3 is CSVEVVYRNYGYTF. Written as DNA, the CDR3 is TGCAGCGTTGAAGTTGTTTACCGAAACTATGGCTACACCTTC.

The chain employs TRBV7-6 and TRBJ2-5; 10 bases are shared with TRBD1. This CDR3 comprises 16 residues. Germline CDR1 SGHVS, CDR2 FNYEAQ. J lost 5 bases, V lost 5 bases, and 11 bases had no gene match. For the CDR3, the DNA is TGTGCCAGCAGCCCGACAGGGGGCCGGTCCCAGGAGACCCAGTACTTC. As protein: CASSPTGGRSQETQYF.

The rearrangement joins TRBV20-1 to TRBJ2-3, with 7 bases aligning to TRBD2. This CDR3 is 19 amino acids long. The germline V gene encodes CDR1 DFQATT and CDR2 SNEGSKA (reference sequence). V shed 6 bases and J 0 bases; nucleotides not matched to a gene: 21. The CDR3 DNA follows: TGCAGTGCCTCCTCCCATTATAGCGGGCAGCACACTAGCACAGATACGCAGTATTTT. Translating it yields CSASSHYSGQHTSTDTQYF.

A few counts support this clonotype. The genes are TRBV12-3 or TRBV12-4 and TRBJ2-3; D might be TRBD2 (5 bases). The CDR3 runs to 14 residues. With 3 bases removed from V and 2 bases from J, the gap between germline ends came to 9 bases. CDR3 region: CASSLLEDTDTQYF. The CDR3 region has the DNA TGTGCCAGCAGTTTGTTGGAGGACACAGATACGCAGTATTTT.

V gene TRBV14 combines with J gene TRBJ1-2; the D is unclear. This CDR3 region has 14 residues. Per the germline V gene, CDR1 is SGHDN and CDR2 is FVKESK. The V and J ends lost 4 bases and 0 bases respectively, with 9 bases between them. The CDR3 region has the DNA TGTGCCAGCAGCCCGCAGAATACTAACTATGGCTACACCTTC. Its protein is CASSPQNTNYGYTF.

This sequence joins TRBV7-3 and TRBJ1-1; D gene unclear. Per germline, CDR1 SGHTA and CDR2 FQGTGA. The CDR3 extends over 14 amino acids. Trimming stripped 5 bases from V and 5 bases from J, with 15 bases between. The CDR3 region is CASSLQGPRTEAFF. CDR3 in DNA: TGTGCCAGCAGCCTACAAGGTCCAAGGACTGAAGCTTTCTTT.

This clonotype was detected a few times. This chain links TRBV9 with TRBJ2-7; D gene unclear. V dropped 0 bases and J dropped 3 bases, with 10 bases sitting between them. Germline loops: CDR1 SGDLS, CDR2 YYNGEE. The CDR3 consists of 14 residues. CDR3 bases: TGTGCCAGCAGCGTAGGGTACGGCCTCTACGAGCAGTACTTC. It is translated as CASSVGYGLYEQYF.

The CDR3 reads CSVEVGGYNEQFF. In DNA form, the CDR3 reads TGCAGCGTGGAGGTGGGCGGATACAATGAGCAGTTCTTC. The chain recombines TRBV29-1 with TRBJ2-1; tentatively, D is TRBD2 (5 bases). Germline V gene sequence: CDR1 SQVTM, CDR2 ANQGSEA. V lost 6 bases to trimming and J lost 4 bases, with 13 bases between them. The CDR3 has 13 residues.

The gene calls are TRBV7-9 and TRBJ2-7; 11 positions agree with TRBD1. The trim removed 5 bases at V and 2 bases at J, leaving 5 bases unmatched. The CDR3 is 15 amino acids. Germline V gives CDR1 SEHNR, CDR2 FQNEAQ (reference sequence). The CDR3 region has the DNA TGTGCCAGCAGCCCCCGGACAGGGGGCACCTACGAGCAGTACTTC. It specifies CASSPRTGGTYEQYF.

This chain connects TRBV12-3 or TRBV12-4 to TRBJ1-2; 9 positions agree with TRBD1. Unmatched junction bases numbered 5, after V lost 5 bases and J lost 4 bases. The CDR3 consists of 14 residues. The CDR3 reads CASSMDRGAYGYTF. In nucleotides, the CDR3 is TGTGCCAGCAGTATGGACAGGGGCGCCTATGGCTACACCTTC.

The V call is TRBV20-1, the J call TRBJ2-7; 8 bases agree with TRBD2. CDR3 length equals 15 residues. Germline loops: CDR1 DFQATT, CDR2 SNEGSKA (reference sequence). J was trimmed by 5 bases and V by 3 bases; bases with no gene match: 12. CDR3 coding DNA: TGCAGTGCTAGTATTCGGCTAGCGGGCCTTGACGAGCAGTACTTC. This gives the protein CSASIRLAGLDEQYF.

This chain connects TRBV5-4 to TRBJ2-4; D is possibly TRBD1 (5 bases). Trimming took off 4 bases at V and 11 bases at J, with 13 bases between the two ends. This CDR3 region has 12 residues. Germline V lookup: CDR1 SGHNT, CDR2 YYREEE (reference sequence). The CDR3 DNA sequence: TGTGCCAGCAGCCAGACCCAGGGCGTTCAGTACTTC. It specifies CASSQTQGVQYF. The full variable domain, rest sourced from reference TRBV5-4 and TRBJ2-4, is ETGVTQSPTHLIKTRGQQVTLRCSSQSGHNTVSWYQQALGQGPQFIFQYYREEENGRGNFPPRFSGLQFPNYSSELNVNALELDDSALYLCASSQTQGVQYFGAGTRLSVL.

This clonotype was observed a few times. This chain connects TRBV20-1 to TRBJ2-5; D is perhaps TRBD1 (6 bases). V lost 4 bases and J lost 2, with 11 bases in between. This CDR3 spans 13 amino acids. Per the germline V gene, CDR1 is DFQATT and CDR2 is SNEGSKA (reference sequence). The CDR3 DNA follows: TGCAGTGCTAAGCTGGGGGCTCAAGAGACCCAGTACTTC. Translation gives CSAKLGAQETQYF.

A few counts support this clonotype. The rearrangement joins TRBV20-1 to TRBJ2-1; 7 positions agree with TRBD1. The CDR3 length is 13 residues. With 4 bases clipped from V and 4 bases from J, the junction kept 4 bases outside the gene matches. Germline V CDR1 and CDR2: DFQATT, SNEGSKA (reference sequence). The CDR3 DNA reads as TGCAGTGCTATGGACAGGACTTACAATGAGCAGTTCTTC. Amino acids: CSAMDRTYNEQFF.

The chain carries TRBV6-2 or TRBV6-3 and TRBJ2-7; no clear D gene. The CDR3 runs 15 residues. In germline, CDR1 is MNHEY, CDR2 SVGEGT. Trimming removed 7 bases at V and 1 base at J, with 17 bases between. The CDR3 DNA sequence: TGTGCCAGCATAAGTCGGGCGCCGGATTCCTACGAGCAGTACTTC. Amino acids: CASISRAPDSYEQYF.

With regard to this clonotype: Its ends do not fully match the called genes, so a read error is possible. The V gene is TRBV7-7, the J gene TRBJ1-1; no clear D gene. This CDR3 region has 11 residues. CDR1 SSHAT and CDR2 FNYEAQ come from the germline V gene (reference sequence). The CDR3 loop is CASSLGVEAFF. The DNA of the CDR3 is TGTGCTAGCAGCTTAGGCGTAGAAGCTTTCTTT.

In this sample, this clonotype turned up a few times. Here the CDR3 reads CSGGLAGDRGYNEQFF. DNA of the CDR3: TGCAGCGGAGGACTAGCGGGAGATAGGGGCTACAATGAGCAGTTCTTC. This chain uses TRBV29-1 with TRBJ2-1, with TRBD2 identical over 13 bases. J gave up 3 bases and V 7 bases, and 9 bases lay outside the gene matches. The CDR3 extends over 16 amino acids. CDR1 SQVTM and CDR2 ANQGSEA come from the germline V gene.

This clonotype was detected ten times or more. This chain connects TRBV4-1 to TRBJ2-1; TRBD2 might be the D (6 bases). V lost 5 bases and J 8 bases, leaving 16 bases between the germline ends. The CDR3 loop spans 14 amino acids. Germline-derived CDR1 and CDR2 are MGHRA and YSYEKL. The DNA of the CDR3 is TGCGCCAGCAGCTTGCGGGACTCTGGGGATGAGCAGTTCTTC. This codes for CASSLRDSGDEQFF.

This clonotype appeared a few times. This rearrangement joins TRBV14 to TRBJ1-1; D unresolved. Trimming left V 2 bases short and J 5 bases short, with 12 bases between. From germline, CDR1 is SGHDN and CDR2 FVKESK. This CDR3 spans 14 amino acids. The CDR3 sequence is CASSQLEGGTEAFF. CDR3 coding DNA: TGTGCCAGCAGCCAATTGGAGGGTGGTACTGAAGCTTTCTTT.

This clonotype was detected only a few times. The V call is TRBV7-9, the J call TRBJ2-1; no clear D. Trimming removed 3 bases from V and 10 bases from J, with 19 bases in between. Germline lookup yields CDR1 SEHNR and CDR2 FQNEAQ (reference sequence). The CDR3 covers 15 residues. The DNA of the CDR3 is TGTGCCAGCAGCTTTGGGTCGGAGCTAGTTAAGGAGCAGTTCTTC. Protein sequence: CASSFGSELVKEQFF. Combining the CDR3 with reference TRBV7-9 and TRBJ2-1 gives the whole variable domain DTGVSQNPRHKITKRGQNVTFRCDPISEHNRLYWYRQTLGQGPEFLTYFQNEAQLEKSRLLSDRFSAERPKGSFSTLEIQRTEQGDSAMYLCASSFGSELVKEQFFGPGTRLTVL.

This clonotype was counted between two and nine times. CDR3 loop: CASSLGADVLGGYTF. CDR3 bases: TGTGCCAGCAGTTTAGGGGCAGATGTATTAGGTGGCTACACCTTC. The chain uses TRBV12-3 or TRBV12-4 and TRBJ1-2; D is ambiguous. V was shortened by 1 base and J by 7 bases, with 16 bases between the two germline ends. The CDR3 runs to 15 residues.